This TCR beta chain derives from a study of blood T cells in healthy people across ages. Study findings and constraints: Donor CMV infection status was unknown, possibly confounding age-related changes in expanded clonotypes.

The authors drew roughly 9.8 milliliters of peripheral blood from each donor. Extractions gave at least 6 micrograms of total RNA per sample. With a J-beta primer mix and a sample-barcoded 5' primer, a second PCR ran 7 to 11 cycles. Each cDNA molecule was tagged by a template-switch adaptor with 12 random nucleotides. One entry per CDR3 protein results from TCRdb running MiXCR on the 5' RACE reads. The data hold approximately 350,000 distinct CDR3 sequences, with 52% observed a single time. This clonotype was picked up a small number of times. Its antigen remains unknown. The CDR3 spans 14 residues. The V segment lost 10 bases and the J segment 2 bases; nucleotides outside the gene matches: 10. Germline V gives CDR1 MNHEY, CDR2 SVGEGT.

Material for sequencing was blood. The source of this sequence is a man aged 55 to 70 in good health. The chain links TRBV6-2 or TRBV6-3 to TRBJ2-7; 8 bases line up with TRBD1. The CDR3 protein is CATDRDRRTYEQYF. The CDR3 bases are TGTGCCACCGACCGGGACAGGAGAACCTACGAGCAGTACTTC.